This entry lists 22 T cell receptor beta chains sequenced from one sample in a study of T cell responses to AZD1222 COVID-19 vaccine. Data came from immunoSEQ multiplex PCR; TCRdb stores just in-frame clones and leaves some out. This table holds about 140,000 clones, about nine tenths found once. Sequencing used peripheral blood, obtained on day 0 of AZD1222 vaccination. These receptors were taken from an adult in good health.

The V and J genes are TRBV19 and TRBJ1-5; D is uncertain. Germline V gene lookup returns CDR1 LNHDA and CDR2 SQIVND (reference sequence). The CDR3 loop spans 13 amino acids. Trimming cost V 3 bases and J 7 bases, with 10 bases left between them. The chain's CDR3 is CASSIEVGQPQHF. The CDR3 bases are TGTGCCAGTAGTATCGAGGTTGGGCAGCCCCAGCATTTT. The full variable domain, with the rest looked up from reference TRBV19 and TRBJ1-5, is DGGITQSPKYLFRKEGQNVTLSCEQNLNHDAMYWYRQDPGQGLRLIYYSQIVNDFQKGDIAEGYSVSREKKESFPLTVTSAQKNPTAFYLCASSIEVGQPQHFGDGTRLSIL.

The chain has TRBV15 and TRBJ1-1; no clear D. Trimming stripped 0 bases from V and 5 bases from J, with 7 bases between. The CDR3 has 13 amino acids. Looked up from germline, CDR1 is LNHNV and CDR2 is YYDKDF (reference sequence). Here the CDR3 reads CATSRDRRTEAFF. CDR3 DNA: TGTGCCACCAGCAGAGATAGGCGGACTGAAGCTTTCTTT.

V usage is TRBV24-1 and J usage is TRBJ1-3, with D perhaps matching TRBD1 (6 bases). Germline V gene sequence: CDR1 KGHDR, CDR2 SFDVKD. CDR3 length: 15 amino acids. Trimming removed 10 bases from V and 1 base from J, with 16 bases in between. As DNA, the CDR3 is TGTGCCACTACGGGGGGGCTCAGGTCTGGAAACACCATATATTTT. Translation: CATTGGLRSGNTIYF.

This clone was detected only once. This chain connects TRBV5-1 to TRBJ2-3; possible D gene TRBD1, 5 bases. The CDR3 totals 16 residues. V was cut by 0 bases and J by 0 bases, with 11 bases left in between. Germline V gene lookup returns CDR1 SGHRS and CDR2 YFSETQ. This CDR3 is CASSLEGMGSTDTQYF. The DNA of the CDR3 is TGCGCCAGCAGCTTGGAGGGGATGGGGAGCACAGATACGCAGTATTTT.

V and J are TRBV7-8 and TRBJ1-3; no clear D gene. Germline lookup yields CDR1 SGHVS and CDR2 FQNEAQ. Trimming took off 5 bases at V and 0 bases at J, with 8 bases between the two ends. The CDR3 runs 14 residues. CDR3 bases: TGTGCCAGCAGCATTCCCAGCTCTGGAAACACCATATATTTT. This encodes CASSIPSSGNTIYF.

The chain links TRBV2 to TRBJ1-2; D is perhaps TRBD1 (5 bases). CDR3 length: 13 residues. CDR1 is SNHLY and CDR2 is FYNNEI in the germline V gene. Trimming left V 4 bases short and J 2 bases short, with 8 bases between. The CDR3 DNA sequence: TGTGCCAGCAGTGGGGGACGGAACTATGGCTACACCTTC. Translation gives CASSGGRNYGYTF.

The CDR3 nucleotides read TGCAGTGCTAGTGCCCGACAGGGTCCCTACGAGCAGTACTTC. Its protein is CSASARQGPYEQYF. The J gene is TRBJ2-7, the V gene TRBV20-1, with TRBD1 matching over 7 bases. J gave up 2 bases and V 3 bases, and 7 bases lay outside the gene matches. The CDR3 consists of 14 residues. Germline V gives CDR1 DFQATT, CDR2 SNEGSKA (reference sequence).

CDR3 nucleotide sequence: TGTGCCAGCAGCTTGGGAGGAGATACGCAGTATTTT. Encoded protein: CASSLGGDTQYF. The chain has TRBV5-4 and TRBJ2-3; D gene uncertain. The CDR3 length is 12 residues. V lost 0 bases to trimming and J lost 5 bases, with 4 bases between them. The germline CDR1 and CDR2 sequences are SGHNT and YYREEE (reference sequence).

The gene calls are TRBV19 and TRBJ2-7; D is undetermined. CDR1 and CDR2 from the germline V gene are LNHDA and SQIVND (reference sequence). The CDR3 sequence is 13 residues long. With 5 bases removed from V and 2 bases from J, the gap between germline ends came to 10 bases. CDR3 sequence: CASSATRAYEQYF. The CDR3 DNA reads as TGTGCCAGTAGTGCGACCCGGGCCTACGAGCAGTACTTC. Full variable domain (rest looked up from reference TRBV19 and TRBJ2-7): DGGITQSPKYLFRKEGQNVTLSCEQNLNHDAMYWYRQDPGQGLRLIYYSQIVNDFQKGDIAEGYSVSREKKESFPLTVTSAQKNPTAFYLCASSATRAYEQYFGPGTRLTVT.

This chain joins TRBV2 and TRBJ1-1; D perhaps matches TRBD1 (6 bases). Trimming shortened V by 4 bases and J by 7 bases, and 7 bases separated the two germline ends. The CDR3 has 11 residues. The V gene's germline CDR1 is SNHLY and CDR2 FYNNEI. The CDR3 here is CASSVQGEAFF. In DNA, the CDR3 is TGTGCCAGCAGTGTACAGGGTGAAGCTTTCTTT.

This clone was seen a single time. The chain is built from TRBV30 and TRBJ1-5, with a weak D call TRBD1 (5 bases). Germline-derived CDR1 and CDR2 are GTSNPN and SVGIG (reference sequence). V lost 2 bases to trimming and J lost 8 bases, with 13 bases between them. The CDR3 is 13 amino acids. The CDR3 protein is CAWSSSGLEPQHF. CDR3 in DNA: TGTGCCTGGAGTTCGTCGGGACTGGAGCCCCAGCATTTT.

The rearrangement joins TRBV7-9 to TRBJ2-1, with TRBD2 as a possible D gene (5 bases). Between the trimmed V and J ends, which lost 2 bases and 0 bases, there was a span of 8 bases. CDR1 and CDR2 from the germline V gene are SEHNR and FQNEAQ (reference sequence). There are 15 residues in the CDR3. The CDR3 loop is CASSLFSASYNEQFF. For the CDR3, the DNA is TGTGCCAGCAGCTTATTTAGCGCCTCCTACAATGAGCAGTTCTTC.

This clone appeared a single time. The CDR3 DNA reads TGTGCCAGCAGCCAGGCGGGGGTCTACACAGATACGCAGTATTTT. Amino acids: CASSQAGVYTDTQYF. This chain uses TRBV3-1 (or the pseudogene TRBV3-2) with TRBJ2-3; 7 bases fit TRBD2. Germline-derived CDR1 and CDR2 are LGHDT and YNNKEL (reference sequence). The CDR3 has 15 residues. V dropped 3 bases and J dropped 2; count of bases not matched to a gene: 5.

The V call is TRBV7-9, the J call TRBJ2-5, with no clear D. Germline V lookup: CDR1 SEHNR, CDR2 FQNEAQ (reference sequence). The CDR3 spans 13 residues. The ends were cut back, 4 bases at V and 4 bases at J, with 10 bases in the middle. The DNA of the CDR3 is TGTGCCAGCAGCTCCTCCCTTGGAGAGACCCAGTACTTC. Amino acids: CASSSSLGETQYF. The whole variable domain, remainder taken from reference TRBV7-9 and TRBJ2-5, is DTGVSQNPRHKITKRGQNVTFRCDPISEHNRLYWYRQTLGQGPEFLTYFQNEAQLEKSRLLSDRFSAERPKGSFSTLEIQRTEQGDSAMYLCASSSSLGETQYFGPGTRLLVL.

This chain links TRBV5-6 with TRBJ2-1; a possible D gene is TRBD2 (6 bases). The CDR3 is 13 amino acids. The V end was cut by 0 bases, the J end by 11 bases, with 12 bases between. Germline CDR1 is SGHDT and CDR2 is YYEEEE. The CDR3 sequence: CASSLAGGGKQFF. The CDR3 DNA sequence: TGTGCCAGCAGCTTGGCCGGGGGAGGTAAGCAGTTCTTC.

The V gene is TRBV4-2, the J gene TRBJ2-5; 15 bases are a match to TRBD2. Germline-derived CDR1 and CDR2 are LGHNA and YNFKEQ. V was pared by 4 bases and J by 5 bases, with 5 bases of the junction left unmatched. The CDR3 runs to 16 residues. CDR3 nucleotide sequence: TGTGCCAGCAGCCGAGGACTAGCGGGAGGGGATGAGACCCAGTACTTC. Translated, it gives CASSRGLAGGDETQYF.

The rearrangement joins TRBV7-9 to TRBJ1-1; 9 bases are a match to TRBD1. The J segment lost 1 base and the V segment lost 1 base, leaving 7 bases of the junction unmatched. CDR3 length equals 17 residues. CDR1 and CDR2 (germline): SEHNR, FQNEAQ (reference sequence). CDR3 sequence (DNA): TGTGCCAGCAGCTTAGTTGGGACAGGGAGAGGGAACACTGAAGCTTTCTTT. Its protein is CASSLVGTGRGNTEAFF.

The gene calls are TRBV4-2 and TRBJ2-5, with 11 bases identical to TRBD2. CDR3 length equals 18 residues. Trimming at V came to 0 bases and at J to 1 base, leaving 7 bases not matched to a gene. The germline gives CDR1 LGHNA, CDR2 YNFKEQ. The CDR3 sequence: CASSQDPLSGRGQETQYF. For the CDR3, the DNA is TGTGCCAGCAGCCAAGATCCCCTTAGCGGGAGGGGCCAAGAGACCCAGTACTTC.

As DNA, the CDR3 is TGTGCCAGCAGCGCCACAGGGGGGTACGAGCAGTACTTC. It encodes CASSATGGYEQYF. The rearrangement joins TRBV6-4 to TRBJ2-7; 8 bases are a match to TRBD1. Per the germline V gene, CDR1 is MRHNA and CDR2 is SNTAGT. With V trimmed by 6 bases and J by 4 bases, 5 bases remained unmatched. The CDR3 loop spans 13 amino acids.

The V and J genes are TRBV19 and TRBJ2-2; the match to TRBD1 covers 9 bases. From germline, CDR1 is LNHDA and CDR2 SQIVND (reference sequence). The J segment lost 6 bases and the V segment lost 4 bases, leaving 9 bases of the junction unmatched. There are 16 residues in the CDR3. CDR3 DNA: TGTGCCAGTAGTAGTTTTACGGGGACAGGGCCCGGGGAGCTGTTTTTT. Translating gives CASSSFTGTGPGELFF.

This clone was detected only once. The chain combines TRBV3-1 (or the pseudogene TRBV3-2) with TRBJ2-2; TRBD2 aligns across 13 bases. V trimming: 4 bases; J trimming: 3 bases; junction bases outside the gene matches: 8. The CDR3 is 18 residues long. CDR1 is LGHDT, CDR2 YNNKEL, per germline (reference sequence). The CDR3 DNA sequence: TGTGCCAGCAGCCCGAGACTAGCGGGGGGCACCTACACCGGGGAGCTGTTTTTT. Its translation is CASSPRLAGGTYTGELFF.

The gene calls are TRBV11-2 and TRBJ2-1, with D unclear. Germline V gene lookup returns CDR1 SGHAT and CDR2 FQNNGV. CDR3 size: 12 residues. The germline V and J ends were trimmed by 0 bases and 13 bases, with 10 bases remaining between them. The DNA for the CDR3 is TGTGCCAGCAGCTTAGATTCGGTTGGCCAGTTCTTC. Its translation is CASSLDSVGQFF.